Sequencing of this T cell receptor (beta chain) was carried out in a study of blood T cell repertoires in COVID-19. Study-level background: Italy, Spain and the United States were the sources of the convalescent and acute COVID-19 samples. PBMCs, B-cell-depleted T cells, or T cells provided the cDNA or gDNA that made up the material.

Study processing details: Amplification of reference gene primers was used by the study to estimate nucleated cell counts. Here immunoSEQ multiplex PCR was the method, and the copy in TCRdb shows in-frame clones only, minus some. That table is the source of V, J and clone size, and D and trimming were worked out from the DNA. This sample has roughly 50,000 clones, with about nine tenths found just once. Germline values: CDR1 SNHLY, CDR2 FYNNEI. The CDR3 consists of 16 residues. Losses at the gene ends were 2 bases for V and 1 base for J; bases not matched to a gene: 6. Sequenced: peripheral blood. The clonotype was recovered from a woman aged 55-75 years with active COVID-19. This rearrangement joins TRBV2 to TRBJ2-3; 7 nucleotides match TRBD2. CDR3 in amino acids: CASSEFSAGGTDTQYF. CDR3 DNA: TGTGCCAGCAGTGAATTTTCTGCGGGAGGCACAGATACGCAGTATTTT.